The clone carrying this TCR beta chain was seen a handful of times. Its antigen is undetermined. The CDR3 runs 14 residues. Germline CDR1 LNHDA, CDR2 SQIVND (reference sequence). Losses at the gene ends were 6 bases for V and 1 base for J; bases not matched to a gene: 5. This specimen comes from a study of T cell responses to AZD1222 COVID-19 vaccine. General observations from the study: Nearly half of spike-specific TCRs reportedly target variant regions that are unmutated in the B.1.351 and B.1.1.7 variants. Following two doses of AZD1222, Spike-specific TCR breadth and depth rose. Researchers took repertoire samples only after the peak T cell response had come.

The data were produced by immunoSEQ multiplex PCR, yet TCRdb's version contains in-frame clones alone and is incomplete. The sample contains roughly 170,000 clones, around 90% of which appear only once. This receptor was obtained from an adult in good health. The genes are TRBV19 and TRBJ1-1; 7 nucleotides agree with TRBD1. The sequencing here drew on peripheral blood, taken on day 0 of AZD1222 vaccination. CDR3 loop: CASSQRGPNTEAFF. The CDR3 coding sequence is TGTGCCAGTAGCCAAAGGGGGCCGAACACTGAAGCTTTCTTT.